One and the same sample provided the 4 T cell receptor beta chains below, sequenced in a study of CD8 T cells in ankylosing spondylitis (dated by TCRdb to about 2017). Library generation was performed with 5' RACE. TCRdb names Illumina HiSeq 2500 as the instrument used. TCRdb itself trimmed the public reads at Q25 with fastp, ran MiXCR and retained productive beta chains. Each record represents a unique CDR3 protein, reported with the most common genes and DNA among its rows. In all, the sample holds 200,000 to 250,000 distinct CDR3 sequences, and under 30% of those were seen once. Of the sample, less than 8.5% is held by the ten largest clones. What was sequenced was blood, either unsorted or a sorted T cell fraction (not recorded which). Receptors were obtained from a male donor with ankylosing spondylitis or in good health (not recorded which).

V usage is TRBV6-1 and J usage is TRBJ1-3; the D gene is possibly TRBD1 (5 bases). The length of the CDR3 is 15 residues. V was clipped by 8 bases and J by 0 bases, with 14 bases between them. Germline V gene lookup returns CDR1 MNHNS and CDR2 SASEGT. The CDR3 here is CASVPPGGSGNTIYF. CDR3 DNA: TGTGCCAGCGTCCCCCCGGGGGGCTCTGGAAACACCATATATTTT.

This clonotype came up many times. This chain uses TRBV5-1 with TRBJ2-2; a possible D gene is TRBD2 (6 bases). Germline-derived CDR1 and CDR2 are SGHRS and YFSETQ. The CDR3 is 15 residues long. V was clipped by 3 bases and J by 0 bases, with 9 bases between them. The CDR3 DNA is TGCGCCAGCAGCTCGGGACTCCCGAACACCGGGGAGCTGTTTTTT. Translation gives CASSSGLPNTGELFF.

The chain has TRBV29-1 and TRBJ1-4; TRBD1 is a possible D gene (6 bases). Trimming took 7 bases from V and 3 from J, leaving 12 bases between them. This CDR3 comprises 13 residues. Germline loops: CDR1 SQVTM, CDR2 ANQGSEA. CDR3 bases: TGCAGCGCTGGGGGCGTCGCTAATGAAAAACTGTTTTTT. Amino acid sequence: CSAGGVANEKLFF.

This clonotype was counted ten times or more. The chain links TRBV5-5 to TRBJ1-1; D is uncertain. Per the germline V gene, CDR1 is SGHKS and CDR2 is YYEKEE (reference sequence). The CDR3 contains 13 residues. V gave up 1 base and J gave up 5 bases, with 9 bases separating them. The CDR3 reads CASSLTLITEAFF. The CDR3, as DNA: TGTGCCAGCAGCTTGACCCTGATAACTGAAGCTTTCTTT.